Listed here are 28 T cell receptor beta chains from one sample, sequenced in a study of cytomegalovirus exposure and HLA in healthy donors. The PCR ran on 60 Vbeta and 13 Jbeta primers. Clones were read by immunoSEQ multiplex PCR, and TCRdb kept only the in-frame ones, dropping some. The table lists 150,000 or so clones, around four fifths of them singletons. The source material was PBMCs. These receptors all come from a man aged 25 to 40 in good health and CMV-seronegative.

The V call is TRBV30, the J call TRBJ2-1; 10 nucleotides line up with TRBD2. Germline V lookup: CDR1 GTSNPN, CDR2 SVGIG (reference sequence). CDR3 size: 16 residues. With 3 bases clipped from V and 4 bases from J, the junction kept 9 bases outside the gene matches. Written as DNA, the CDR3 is TGTGCCTGGAGCCCAGGAGCTAGCGGGAGTTACAATGAGCAGTTCTTC. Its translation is CAWSPGASGSYNEQFF.

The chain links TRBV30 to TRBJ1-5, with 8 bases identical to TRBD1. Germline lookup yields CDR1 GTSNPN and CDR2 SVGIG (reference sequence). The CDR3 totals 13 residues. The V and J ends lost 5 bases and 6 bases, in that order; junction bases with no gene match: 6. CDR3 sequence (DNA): TGTGCCTGGGCCGGACAGGGTGGTCAGCCCCAGCATTTT. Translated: CAWAGQGGQPQHF. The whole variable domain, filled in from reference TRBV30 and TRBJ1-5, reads SQTIHQWPATLVQPVGSPLSLECTVEGTSNPNLYWYRQAAGRGLQLLFYSVGIGQISSEVPQNLSASRPQDRQFILSSKKLLLSDSGFYLCAWAGQGGQPQHFGDGTRLSIL.

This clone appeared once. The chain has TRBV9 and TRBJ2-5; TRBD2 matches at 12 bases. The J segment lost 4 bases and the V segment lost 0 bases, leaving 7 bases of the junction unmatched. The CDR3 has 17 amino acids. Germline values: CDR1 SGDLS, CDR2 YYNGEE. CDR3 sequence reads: CASSVGSRTSGVETQYF. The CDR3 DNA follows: TGTGCCAGCAGCGTAGGAAGTAGGACTAGCGGGGTAGAGACCCAGTACTTC.

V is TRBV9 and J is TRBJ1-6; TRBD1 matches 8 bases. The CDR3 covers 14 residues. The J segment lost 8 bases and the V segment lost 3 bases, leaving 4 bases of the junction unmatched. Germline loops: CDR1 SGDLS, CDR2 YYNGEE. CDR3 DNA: TGTGCCAGCAGCGGGACAGGGTTTGATTCACCCCTCCACTTT. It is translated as CASSGTGFDSPLHF.

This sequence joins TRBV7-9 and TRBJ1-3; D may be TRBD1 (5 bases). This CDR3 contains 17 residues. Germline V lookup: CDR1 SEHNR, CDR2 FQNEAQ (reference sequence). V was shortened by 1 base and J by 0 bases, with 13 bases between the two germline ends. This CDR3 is CASSLVGSGPSGNTIYF. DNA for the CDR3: TGTGCCAGCAGCTTAGTGGGGTCAGGGCCCTCTGGAAACACCATATATTTT. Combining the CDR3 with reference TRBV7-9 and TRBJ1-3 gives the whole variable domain DTGVSQNPRHKITKRGQNVTFRCDPISEHNRLYWYRQTLGQGPEFLTYFQNEAQLEKSRLLSDRFSAERPKGSFSTLEIQRTEQGDSAMYLCASSLVGSGPSGNTIYFGEGSWLTVV.

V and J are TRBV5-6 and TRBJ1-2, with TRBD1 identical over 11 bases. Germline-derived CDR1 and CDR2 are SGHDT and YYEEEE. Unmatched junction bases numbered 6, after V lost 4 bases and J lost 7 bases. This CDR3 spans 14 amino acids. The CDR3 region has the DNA TGTGCCAGCAGCCAGGACAGGGGGCCTGGTGGCTACACCTTC. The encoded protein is CASSQDRGPGGYTF.

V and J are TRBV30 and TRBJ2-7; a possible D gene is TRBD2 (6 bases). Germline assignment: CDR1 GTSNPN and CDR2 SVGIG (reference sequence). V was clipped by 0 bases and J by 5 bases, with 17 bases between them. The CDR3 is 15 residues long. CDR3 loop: CAWSVGGILEHEQYF. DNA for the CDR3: TGTGCCTGGAGTGTTGGGGGGATATTAGAACACGAGCAGTACTTC.

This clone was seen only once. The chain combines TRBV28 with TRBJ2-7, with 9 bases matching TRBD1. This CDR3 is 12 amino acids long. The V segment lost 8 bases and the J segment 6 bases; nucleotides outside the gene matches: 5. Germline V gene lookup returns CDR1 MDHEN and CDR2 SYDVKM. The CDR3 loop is CASGDRAREQYF. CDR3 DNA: TGTGCCAGCGGGGACAGGGCCCGCGAGCAGTACTTC. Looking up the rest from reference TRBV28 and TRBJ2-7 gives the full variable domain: DVKVTQSSRYLVKRTGEKVFLECVQDMDHENMFWYRQDPGLGLRLIYFSYDVKMKEKGDIPEGYSVSREKKERFSLILESASTNQTSMYLCASGDRAREQYFGPGTRLTVT.

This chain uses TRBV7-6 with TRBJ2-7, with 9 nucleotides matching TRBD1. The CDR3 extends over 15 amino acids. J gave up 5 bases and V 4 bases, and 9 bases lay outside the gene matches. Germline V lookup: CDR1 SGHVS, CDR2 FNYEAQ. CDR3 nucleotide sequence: TGTGCCAGCAGCTCCAGACAGGGGGAGCGGGACGAGCAGTACTTC. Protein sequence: CASSSRQGERDEQYF.

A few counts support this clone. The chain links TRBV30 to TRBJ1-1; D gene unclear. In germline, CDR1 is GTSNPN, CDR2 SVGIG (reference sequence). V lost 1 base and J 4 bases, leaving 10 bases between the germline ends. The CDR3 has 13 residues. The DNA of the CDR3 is TGTGCCTGGAGTGGGCCCGGGGTCACTGAAGCTTTCTTT. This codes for CAWSGPGVTEAFF.

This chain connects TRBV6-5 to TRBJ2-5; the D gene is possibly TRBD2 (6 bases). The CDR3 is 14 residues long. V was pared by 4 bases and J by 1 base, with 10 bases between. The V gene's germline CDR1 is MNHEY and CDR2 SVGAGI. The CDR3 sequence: CASSSGLLQETQYF. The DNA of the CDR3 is TGTGCCAGCAGTTCGGGACTCCTCCAAGAGACCCAGTACTTC.

CDR3 loop: CATSRVGGAEETQYF. CDR3 coding DNA: TGTGCCACCAGCAGAGTCGGCGGGGCCGAAGAGACCCAGTACTTC. The chain is built from TRBV15 and TRBJ2-5; D is possibly TRBD2 (6 bases). Deletions cut 1 base from V and 3 bases from J, with 12 bases between. Germline-derived CDR1 and CDR2 are LNHNV and YYDKDF (reference sequence). The CDR3 totals 15 residues.

The CDR3 sequence is CASSSQAAETQYF. The CDR3 DNA reads as TGTGCCAGCAGCTCCCAAGCAGCGGAGACCCAGTACTTC. The chain combines TRBV7-9 with TRBJ2-5; no reliable D call. The V gene's germline CDR1 is SEHNR and CDR2 FQNEAQ (reference sequence). Trimming pared 4 bases from V and 5 bases from J, leaving 11 bases between. This CDR3 spans 13 amino acids.

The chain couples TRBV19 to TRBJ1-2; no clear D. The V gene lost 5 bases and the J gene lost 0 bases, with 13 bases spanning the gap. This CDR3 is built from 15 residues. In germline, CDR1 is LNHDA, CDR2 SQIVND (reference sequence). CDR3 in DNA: TGTGCCAGTAGTCTGTTGACTCGGACTAACTATGGCTACACCTTC. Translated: CASSLLTRTNYGYTF. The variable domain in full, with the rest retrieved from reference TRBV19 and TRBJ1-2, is DGGITQSPKYLFRKEGQNVTLSCEQNLNHDAMYWYRQDPGQGLRLIYYSQIVNDFQKGDIAEGYSVSREKKESFPLTVTSAQKNPTAFYLCASSLLTRTNYGYTFGSGTRLTVV.

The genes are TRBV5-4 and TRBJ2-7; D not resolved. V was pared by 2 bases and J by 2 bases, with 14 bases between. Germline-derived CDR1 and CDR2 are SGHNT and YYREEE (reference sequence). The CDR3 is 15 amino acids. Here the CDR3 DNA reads TGTGCCAGCAGCTTAGACTTAAGTGCAACCTACGAGCAGTACTTC. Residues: CASSLDLSATYEQYF. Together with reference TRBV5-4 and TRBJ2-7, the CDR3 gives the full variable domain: ETGVTQSPTHLIKTRGQQVTLRCSSQSGHNTVSWYQQALGQGPQFIFQYYREEENGRGNFPPRFSGLQFPNYSSELNVNALELDDSALYLCASSLDLSATYEQYFGPGTRLTVT.

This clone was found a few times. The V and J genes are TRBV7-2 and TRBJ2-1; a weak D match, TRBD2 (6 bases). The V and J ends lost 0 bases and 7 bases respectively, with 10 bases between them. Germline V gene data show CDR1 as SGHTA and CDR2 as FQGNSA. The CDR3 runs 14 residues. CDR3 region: CASSLAGGANEQFF. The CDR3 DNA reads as TGTGCCAGCAGCTTAGCGGGAGGAGCGAATGAGCAGTTCTTC.

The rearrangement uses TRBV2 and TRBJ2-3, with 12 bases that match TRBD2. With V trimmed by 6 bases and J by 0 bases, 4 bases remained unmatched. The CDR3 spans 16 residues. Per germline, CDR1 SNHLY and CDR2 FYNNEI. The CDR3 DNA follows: TGTGCCAGCAGACCTGGACTAGCGGGGAGCACAGATACGCAGTATTTT. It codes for CASRPGLAGSTDTQYF.

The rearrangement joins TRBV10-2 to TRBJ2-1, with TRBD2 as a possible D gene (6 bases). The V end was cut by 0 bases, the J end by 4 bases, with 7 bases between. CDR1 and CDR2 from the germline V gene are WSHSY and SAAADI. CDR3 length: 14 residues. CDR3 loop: CASSESGGYNEQFF. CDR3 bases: TGCGCCAGCAGTGAGTCCGGGGGATACAATGAGCAGTTCTTC.

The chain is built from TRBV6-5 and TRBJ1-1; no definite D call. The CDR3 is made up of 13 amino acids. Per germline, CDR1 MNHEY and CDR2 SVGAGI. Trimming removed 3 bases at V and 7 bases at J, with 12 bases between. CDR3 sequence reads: CASSYRGLGEAFF. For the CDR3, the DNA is TGTGCCAGCAGTTATCGCGGATTAGGTGAAGCTTTCTTT.

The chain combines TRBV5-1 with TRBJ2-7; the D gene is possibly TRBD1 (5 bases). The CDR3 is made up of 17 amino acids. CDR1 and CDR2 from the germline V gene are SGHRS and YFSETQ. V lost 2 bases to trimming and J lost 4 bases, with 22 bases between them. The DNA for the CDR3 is TGCGCCAGCAGCTTACGACAGTCCACGTCCCTGAAATACGAGCAGTACTTC. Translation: CASSLRQSTSLKYEQYF.

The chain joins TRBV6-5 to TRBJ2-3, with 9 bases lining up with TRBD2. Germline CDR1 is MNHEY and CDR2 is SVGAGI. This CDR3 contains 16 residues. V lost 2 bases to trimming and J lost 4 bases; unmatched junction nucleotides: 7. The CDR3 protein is CASSYRASGTSDTQYF. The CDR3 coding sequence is TGTGCCAGCAGTTACAGGGCTAGCGGGACTTCAGATACGCAGTATTTT.

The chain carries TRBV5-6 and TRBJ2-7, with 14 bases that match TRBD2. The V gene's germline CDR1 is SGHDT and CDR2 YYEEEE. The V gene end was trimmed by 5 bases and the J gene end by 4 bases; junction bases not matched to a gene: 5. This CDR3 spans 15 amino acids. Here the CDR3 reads CASSFGLAGGYEQYF. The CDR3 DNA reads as TGTGCCAGCAGTTTCGGACTAGCGGGAGGTTACGAGCAGTACTTC.

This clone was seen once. CDR3 loop: CASSLGGSTNYGYTF. In DNA form, the CDR3 reads TGCGCCAGCAGCTTGGGGGGCAGTACAAACTATGGCTACACCTTC. The gene calls are TRBV5-1 and TRBJ1-2; TRBD1 is a possible D gene (5 bases). Trimming shortened V by 0 bases and J by 2 bases, and 11 bases separated the two germline ends. The germline CDR1 and CDR2 sequences are SGHRS and YFSETQ. CDR3 length equals 15 residues.

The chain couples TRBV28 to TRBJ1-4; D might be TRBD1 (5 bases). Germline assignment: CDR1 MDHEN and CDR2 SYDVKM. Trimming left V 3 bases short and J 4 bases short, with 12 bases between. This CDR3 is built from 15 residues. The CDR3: CASSFSAGRNEKLFF. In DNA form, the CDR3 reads TGTGCCAGCAGTTTCTCAGCAGGGCGTAATGAAAAACTGTTTTTT. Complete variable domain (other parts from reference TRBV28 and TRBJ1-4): DVKVTQSSRYLVKRTGEKVFLECVQDMDHENMFWYRQDPGLGLRLIYFSYDVKMKEKGDIPEGYSVSREKKERFSLILESASTNQTSMYLCASSFSAGRNEKLFFGSGTQLSVL.

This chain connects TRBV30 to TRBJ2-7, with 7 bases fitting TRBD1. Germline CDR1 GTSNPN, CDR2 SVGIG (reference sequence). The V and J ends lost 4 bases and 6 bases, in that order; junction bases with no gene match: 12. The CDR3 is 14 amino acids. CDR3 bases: TGTGCCTGGACTGTACAGGGGTCTCGTAGCGAGCAGTACTTC. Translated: CAWTVQGSRSEQYF. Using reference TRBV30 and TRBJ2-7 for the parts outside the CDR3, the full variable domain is SQTIHQWPATLVQPVGSPLSLECTVEGTSNPNLYWYRQAAGRGLQLLFYSVGIGQISSEVPQNLSASRPQDRQFILSSKKLLLSDSGFYLCAWTVQGSRSEQYFGPGTRLTVT.

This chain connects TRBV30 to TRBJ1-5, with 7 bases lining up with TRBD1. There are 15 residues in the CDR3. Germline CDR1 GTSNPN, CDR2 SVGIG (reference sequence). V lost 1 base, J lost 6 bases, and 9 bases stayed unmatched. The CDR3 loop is CAWSGAGTVRQPQHF. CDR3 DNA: TGTGCCTGGAGTGGGGCGGGGACAGTCCGTCAGCCCCAGCATTTT. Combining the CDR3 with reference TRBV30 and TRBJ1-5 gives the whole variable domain SQTIHQWPATLVQPVGSPLSLECTVEGTSNPNLYWYRQAAGRGLQLLFYSVGIGQISSEVPQNLSASRPQDRQFILSSKKLLLSDSGFYLCAWSGAGTVRQPQHFGDGTRLSIL.

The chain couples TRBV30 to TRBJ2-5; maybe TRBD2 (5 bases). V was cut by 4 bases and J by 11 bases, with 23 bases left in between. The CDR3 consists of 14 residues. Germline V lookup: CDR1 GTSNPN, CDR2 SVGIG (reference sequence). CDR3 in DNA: TGTGCCTGGATGTACCCGGGATCAAGGGCGGAGCAGTACTTC. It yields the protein CAWMYPGSRAEQYF.

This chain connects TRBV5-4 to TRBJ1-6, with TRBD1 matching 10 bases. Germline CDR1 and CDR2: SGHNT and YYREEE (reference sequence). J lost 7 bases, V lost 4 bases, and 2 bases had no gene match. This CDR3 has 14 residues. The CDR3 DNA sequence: TGTGCCAGCAGCCTGGACAGGGGGAATTCACCCCTCCACTTT. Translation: CASSLDRGNSPLHF.